The clone carrying this TCR beta chain was detected a few times. Its antigen is undetermined. Focal radiation plus CTLA-4 blockade with ipilimumab was administered to patients who had chemo-refractory metastatic non-small-cell lung cancer. Assay used: immunoSEQ multiplex PCR; TCRdb lists only in-frame clones, some missing. This table holds 70,000 to 90,000 clones, approximately 86% found once. This sample is drawn from a study of radiotherapy plus CTLA-4 blockade in lung cancer. Study background: Disease control was present in roughly 29% of patients, and objective responses in 15% to 20%. Study-level points and caveats: Among reported predictors of response, early blood T cell clone dynamics with interferon-beta performed best. Blood TCR clones of tumor origin expanded after radiotherapy plus ipilimumab.

The CDR3 is 13 residues long. V lost 2 bases and J 9 bases, leaving 8 bases between the germline ends. Germline loops: CDR1 MNHNY, CDR2 SVGAGI (reference sequence). This specimen consisted of peripheral blood, obtained from a patient treated with radiotherapy plus ipilimumab. This chain links TRBV6-6 with TRBJ1-6, with D perhaps matching TRBD1 (5 bases). The clonotype was recovered from a human donor with non-small cell lung cancer who had stable disease on radiotherapy plus ipilimumab. CDR3 sequence: CASSYQGGSPLHF. CDR3 DNA sequence: TGTGCCAGCAGTTACCAGGGAGGTTCACCCCTCCACTTT.